Here is one T cell receptor beta chain with its context. Its antigen is currently unknown. Being one base from a much bigger clone, this may be a read error. CDR3 length: 13 residues. Germline lookup yields CDR1 SEHNR and CDR2 FQNEAQ (reference sequence). As for time point: patch test 2, 6 weeks after DPC sensitization. Indicated treatment: therapeutic diphenylcyclopropenone sensitization with weekly scalp DPC. These data belong to a study of human T cells and chemical hapten exposure. Study in general: Patients were given diphenylcyclopropenone on the scalp weekly across the roughly 25-week study. Read at 6 days, the patch tests placed 0.01% DPC on the upper back. Study conclusions and caveats: Donor immune responses may differ from healthy people's, since all donors had alopecia. Expanded TCRs clustered into significantly more large CDR3 similarity groups than controls, the analysis revealed.

TCRdb reprocessed the RACE reads with MiXCR, giving one entry per CDR3 protein. The sample includes about 110,000 distinct CDR3 sequences, roughly a tenth of them seen just once. The chain uses TRBV7-9 and TRBJ2-6; the D is unclear. Sequenced here: whole blood, sampled in connection with sensitization to the hapten diphenylcyclopropenone (DPC). This receptor was identified in a woman in her forties with alopecia areata. Some clones in this sample may be carry-over from other donors' samples. The chain's CDR3 is CASSLYGTNVLTF. CDR3 coding DNA: TGTGCCAGCAGCTTATATGGGACCAACGTCCTGACTTTC.